This TCR beta chain comes out of a study of blood T cell repertoires in COVID-19. Study context: Sites across the United States, Italy and Spain contributed samples from acute and convalescent COVID-19. PBMCs, B-cell-depleted T cells, or T cells provided the cDNA or gDNA that made up the material.

This clone appeared a single time. Original analysis: How many nucleated cells were present was estimated from reference gene primer amplification. This table comes from immunoSEQ multiplex PCR, and its TCRdb copy is limited to in-frame clones, with some not included. V and J calls and clone size are copied from that table; D and trimming were computed from the DNA. The sample records some 180,000 clones, approximately 90% being singletons. The material sequenced was peripheral blood. This TCR was recovered from a man in his forties or fifties who had recovered from COVID-19.

In DNA form, the CDR3 reads TGTGCCAGCACCTTGGGGAGTCGAGGGGAGCAGTACTTC. It specifies CASTLGSRGEQYF. This sequence joins TRBV12-3 or TRBV12-4 and TRBJ2-7; weak D call: TRBD2 (5 bases). The CDR3 spans 13 residues. Trimming cost V 7 bases and J 7 bases, with 17 bases left between them.